This T cell receptor (beta chain) derives from a study of blood T cell repertoires in COVID-19. The study recruited people aged roughly 18 to 95 years across roughly 23 US areas. Participants' reported clinical history set cohort assignment. Authors' processing steps: Reference gene primer amplification in the assay estimated nucleated cell counts. This table comes from immunoSEQ multiplex PCR, and its TCRdb copy is limited to in-frame clones, with some not included. From that table come the V and J calls and clone size; the DNA was used to work out D and trimming. The sample includes nearly 400,000 clones, about nine tenths of them seen just once. This CDR3 region has 14 residues. Germline loops: CDR1 SNHLY, CDR2 FYNNEI. J lost 6 bases, V lost 3 bases, and 7 bases had no gene match.

J is TRBJ2-7 and V is TRBV2; 8 bases map to TRBD2. This receptor was identified in a woman in her thirties who had recovered from COVID-19. Sequenced input: PBMCs or T cells enriched from blood (not recorded which). The CDR3 region is CASSEIAGGIEQYF. The CDR3 nucleotides read TGTGCCAGCAGTGAGATCGCGGGAGGAATCGAGCAGTACTTC.